Detailed here is one TCR beta chain. This clonotype was detected only a few times. Its specific antigen is unknown. Base qualities are missing; no much larger clone stands one base away. TCR beta CDR3 regions were amplified from RNA transcripts. The first round of RT-PCR for the TCR CDR3 was performed with the HTBI primer set and the Qiagen OneStep RT-PCR kit. The libraries were constructed in a second round of multiplex PCR and then size-selected and purified. Sequencing of the libraries was done on an Illumina HiSeq2000 using paired-end 100 bp reads. In the authors' own workflow: SOAPnuke was used to process the raw data, removing reads that contained adapters or uncalled bases, had a mean Phred below 15, or lacked an exact match to the constant primer or identifier. COPE v1.2.5 was used to merge the high-quality paired reads, and each unique nucleotide sequence was defined as a clonotype. Clonotypes were aligned to IMGT TRBV, TRBD and TRBJ reference segments using MiTCR v1.1. Only V-J combinations with frequency above 0.0001, covering about 99% of repertoires, were analysed. A TCS score was defined as the ratio of F50 (clonal expansion) to E x V (chaos), with BLOSUM62-based TCRdist applied between CDR3 peptides within each V-J. Welch's t-statistics and random forest reduced 450 to 600 V-J features to 13, which were used in a naive Bayes classifier (R e1071). TCRdb reprocessed the public reads (quality trimming at Q25 with fastp, clone calling with MiXCR) and kept in-frame beta chains. Rows merge per CDR3 protein into single entries with the most common DNA and genes. These V and J calls rely on TCRdb rather than the paper's analysis. Across this sample there are a few hundred thousand distinct CDR3 sequences, with approximately 13% seen only once. The biggest ten clones account for approximately 5.3% of the sample.

The data were obtained in a study of T cells in Graves' hyperthyroidism and ophthalmopathy (dated by TCRdb to between 2019 and 2020). Concerning the study at large: Peripheral blood was sampled at the time of initial diagnosis, prior to any treatment. TCR V-J signatures able to tell the groups apart were searched for in a discovery cohort of 90 to 100 patients, of whom 43 had Graves' ophthalmopathy and under 65 had stable Graves' hyperthyroidism. An independent validation cohort of about 20 hyperthyroidism patients and about 16 patients who later progressed to ophthalmopathy tested prospective prediction of ophthalmopathy. The 80 to 100 discovery patients were randomly divided into training and test sets at a 7:3 ratio. In about six Graves' hyperthyroidism patients, the study also compared T-cell repertoires from thyroid tissue with T-cell repertoires from blood. After blood sampling, hyperthyroidism patients were treated with methimazole at a starting dose of 30 mg daily, and ophthalmopathy patients were treated with high-dose intravenous methylprednisolone. According to the paper, TCR Vbeta CDR3 sequencing was carried out on roughly 130 peripheral blood samples, which came from 40 to 45 ophthalmopathy, around 75 hyperthyroidism and approximately 17 progressor patients. Broader findings and caveats from the paper: A model built on a 13 V-J signature distinguished ophthalmopathy from stable hyperthyroidism, reaching around 87% sensitivity and 81.08% specificity in cross-validation and 80%/75% in testing. Most expanded thyroid clonotypes (frequency above 0.001) were also detected in blood, suggesting blood repertoires may reflect thyroid immune responses. No statistical method was used to set the sample size in advance, and investigators knew the group allocation. In validation, the model predicted progression to ophthalmopathy with just under 71% sensitivity and 72% to 85% specificity, a median of approximately 6.7 months before onset.

CDR1 and CDR2, per the germline V gene (reference sequence), are LNHNV and YYDKDF. CDR3 length: 15 amino acids, cysteine to phenylalanine. Left in the record is the CDR3 DNA by itself, 45 bases read in frame from the first base. The junction shows trimming of 2 bases on V and 1 base on J, plus 11 bases between the germline ends. A patient counted as having stable Graves' hyperthyroidism if no progression to ophthalmopathy occurred over 18 months of follow-up. Hyperthyroidism patients were newly diagnosed, had a disease duration of under 2 months, and were aged 18 to 65 years. Exclusion was applied to patients with uncontrolled infections, other autoimmune diseases, pregnancy or lactation. Diagnoses were based on clinical symptoms, serum thyroxine and TRAb, thyroid ultrasound and orbital computed tomography. PBMCs were separated from 8 to 10 ml of fresh peripheral blood using Ficoll-Paque density gradient centrifugation. Total RNA was extracted using Trizol reagent, and RNA quality was assessed on an Agilent 2100 Bioanalyzer.

Input material: blood. Recombination connected TRBV15 to TRBJ2-5, with TRBD2 tentatively as D gene (5 bases match). This clonotype was sampled from a woman between 18 and 29 years old with Graves' hyperthyroidism. This receptor carries the CDR3 CATSRSRGTQETQYF. The sequence in DNA is TGTGCCACCAGCAGATCTCGGGGTACCCAAGAGACCCAGTACTTC.